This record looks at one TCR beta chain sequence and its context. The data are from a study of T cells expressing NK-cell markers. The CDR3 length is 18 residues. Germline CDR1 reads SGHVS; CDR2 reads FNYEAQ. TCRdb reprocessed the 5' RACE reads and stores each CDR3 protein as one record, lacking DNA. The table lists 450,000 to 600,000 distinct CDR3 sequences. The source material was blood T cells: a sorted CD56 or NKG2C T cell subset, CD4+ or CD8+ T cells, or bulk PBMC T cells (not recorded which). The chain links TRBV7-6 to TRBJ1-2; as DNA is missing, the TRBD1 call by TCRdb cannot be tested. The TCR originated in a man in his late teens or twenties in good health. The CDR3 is CASSLSTGQATQNYGYTF.